A selection of T cell receptor beta chains follows, all from one sample in a study of identical twins. MiXCR, run by TCRdb on the 5' RACE reads, gives a single entry per CDR3 protein. The table has a few hundred thousand distinct CDR3 sequences, around a sixth seen once. The sequenced material came from naive T cells sorted from blood. The receptors were gathered from a man aged 45-65 years in good health. CDR3s include the opening cysteine and the closing phenylalanine or tryptophan. A D gene is named only where the DNA matches it firmly. Only some rows state a clone size, as once, few, many or a class for expanded clones.

TRBD2 | TRBJ2-2 | TRBV19 | many | TGTGCCAGTACCGGGACTAGCGGGGGTTTCGACACCGGGGAGCTGTTTTTT | CASTGTSGGFDTGELFF
TRBD2 | TRBJ2-1 | TRBV20-1 | few | TGCAGTGCTATGTCGGGAGGGCGAGGTGAGCAGTTCTTC | CSAMSGGRGEQFF
- | TRBJ2-7 | TRBV5-1 | few | TGCGCCAGCAGCTTCCCGGCAGACGAGCAGTACTTC | CASSFPADEQYF
- | TRBJ1-3 | TRBV4-1 | - | TGCGCCAGCAGCCAAGAGCAGGGCGCGGGAAACACCATATATTTT | CASSQEQGAGNTIYF
TRBD2 | TRBJ2-7 | TRBV11-1 | - | TGTGCCAGCAGCAATGGACTAGCCTACGAGCAGTACTTC | CASSNGLAYEQYF
TRBD2 | TRBJ2-1 | TRBV11-3 | - | TGTGCCAGCAGCCCGCGGGGGGGATGGAATGAGCAGTTCTTC | CASSPRGGWNEQFF
- | TRBJ2-1 | TRBV28 | - | TGTGCCAGCAGTTTACGAAAATACAATGAGCAGTTCTTC | CASSLRKYNEQFF
TRBD1 | TRBJ2-3 | TRBV12-3/TRBV12-4 | few | TGTGCCAGCAGTCCCCGGGACAGGGGGTGGGCAGATACGCAGTATTTT | CASSPRDRGWADTQYF
TRBD1 | TRBJ2-7 | TRBV10-3 | few | TGTGCCATCAGTGAGTCGATGGGACAGGCGGTAAGGGAGCAGTACTTC | CAISESMGQAVREQYF
TRBD2 | TRBJ2-3 | TRBV7-2 | many | TGTGCCAGCAGCCGGGGGGGGTCCACAGATACGCAGTATTTT | CASSRGGSTDTQYF
TRBD2 | TRBJ2-3 | TRBV2 | many | TGTGCCAGCAGGTGGACCCCTTCCCCGACTAGCGGAAACACAGATACGCAGTATTTT | CASRWTPSPTSGNTDTQYF
- | TRBJ2-7 | TRBV12-3/TRBV12-4 | - | TGTGCCAGCAGTTCCCAACTCGTTTACGAGCAGTACTTC | CASSSQLVYEQYF
- | TRBJ2-6 | TRBV6-6 | few | TGTGCCAGCAGGGTTGGGGCCAACGTCCTGACTTTC | CASRVGANVLTF
TRBD1 | TRBJ2-5 | TRBV20-1 | many | TGCAGTGCTAGCCGGGACAGGGCCCCTAGGGAGACCCAGTACTTC | CSASRDRAPRETQYF
TRBD1 | TRBJ2-1 | TRBV7-9 | - | TGTGCCAGCAGCCTAGGCAGGGGGCATGAGCAGTTCTTC | CASSLGRGHEQFF
- | TRBJ1-1 | TRBV6-5 | - | TGTGCCAGCAGTTACTCGAGACAGGTGATGAACACTGAAGCTTTCTTT | CASSYSRQVMNTEAFF
- | TRBJ2-3 | TRBV5-1 | many | TGCGCCAGCAGCTGGAGGGACGTCACAGATACGCAGTATTTT | CASSWRDVTDTQYF
TRBD2 | TRBJ2-7 | TRBV29-1 | - | TGCAGCGTCGGGAGGGCCGACGAGCAGTACTTC | CSVGRADEQYF
- | TRBJ2-7 | TRBV28 | few | TGTGCCATAGGCAGGTACTCCTACGAGCAGTACTTC | CAIGRYSYEQYF
TRBD2 | TRBJ2-1 | TRBV28 | many | TGTGCCAGCAGCCTAAGCGGGACCTTACACAATGAGCAGTTCTTC | CASSLSGTLHNEQFF
TRBD2 | TRBJ2-7 | TRBV4-2 | - | TGTGCCAGCAGCCAAGATCGGGCTAGCGGGAGCTACGAGCAGTACTTC | CASSQDRASGSYEQYF
- | TRBJ2-1 | TRBV14 | - | TGTGCCAGCAGACAGGGCTCCTACAATGAGCAGTTCTTC | CASRQGSYNEQFF
- | TRBJ2-3 | TRBV29-1 | - | TGCAGCGTTGATGGAGACAAACGCACAGATACGCAGTATTTT | CSVDGDKRTDTQYF